This is a list of T cell receptor beta chains from one sample in a study. TCRdb reprocessed the 5' RACE reads via MiXCR and lists one record per CDR3 protein. Here the sample spans roughly 60,000 distinct CDR3 sequences, approximately 26% being singletons. Material: tumor-infiltrating Tregs sorted from the breast tumor. The receptors were gathered from a female donor with breast cancer. Each CDR3 is given with its conserved first and last residue. The order of the fields is clone size, V gene, CDR3 protein. Clone sizes are given selectively: once, few, many, or a class where the clone is expanded.

abundance: medium-sized; v_gene: TRBV4-1; CDR3aa: CASSQIDMGLRSDTQYF
abundance: .; v_gene: TRBV20-1; CDR3aa: CSARARVGQPQHF
abundance: .; v_gene: TRBV5-6; CDR3aa: CASVLWESSYNEQFF
abundance: few; v_gene: TRBV3-1; CDR3aa: CASSLLNTEAFF
abundance: many; v_gene: TRBV7-9; CDR3aa: CASSPSGHRTDTQYF
abundance: .; v_gene: TRBV2; CDR3aa: CASSVAGTGVVEQYF
abundance: .; v_gene: TRBV20-1; CDR3aa: CSAIQGDGYTF
abundance: .; v_gene: TRBV20-1; CDR3aa: CSASGLADGDTQYF
abundance: .; v_gene: TRBV6-5; CDR3aa: CASSTGESEAFF
abundance: few; v_gene: TRBV7-3; CDR3aa: CASSLMAGGEQYF
abundance: .; v_gene: TRBV6-1; CDR3aa: CASSPVGTEAFF
abundance: .; v_gene: TRBV12-3/TRBV12-4; CDR3aa: CASSFRTYNEQFF
abundance: .; v_gene: TRBV28; CDR3aa: CASSKQWGSYNQPQHF
abundance: once; v_gene: TRBV6-5; CDR3aa: CASSGTGRGTEAFF
abundance: .; v_gene: TRBV10-2; CDR3aa: CASSSGQSSYEQYF
abundance: few; v_gene: TRBV7-6; CDR3aa: CASSPSGASGSIYNEQFF
abundance: .; v_gene: TRBV27; CDR3aa: CASSLSAYGYTF
abundance: .; v_gene: TRBV19; CDR3aa: CASSTPGQGDGTEAFF
abundance: few; v_gene: TRBV7-7; CDR3aa: CASSPSFLGTQYF
abundance: few; v_gene: TRBV3-1; CDR3aa: CASSRVGEQFF
abundance: .; v_gene: TRBV12-3/TRBV12-4; CDR3aa: CASTRTGVDTEAFF
abundance: .; v_gene: TRBV3-1; CDR3aa: CASSRDSSYNSPLHF
abundance: many; v_gene: TRBV4-3; CDR3aa: CASSQEWGEDSPLHF
abundance: many; v_gene: TRBV5-1; CDR3aa: CASSPGQGPDTQYF
abundance: few; v_gene: TRBV25-1; CDR3aa: CASSESGQGGNEQFF
abundance: few; v_gene: TRBV15; CDR3aa: CATSKNTGELFF
abundance: few; v_gene: TRBV20-1; CDR3aa: CSARGRRARNNEQFF
abundance: few; v_gene: TRBV11-2; CDR3aa: CASSLGLGDRDKLFF
abundance: few; v_gene: TRBV20-1; CDR3aa: CSASSGFGTDTQYF
abundance: few; v_gene: TRBV5-1; CDR3aa: CASSLELADTGELFF
abundance: .; v_gene: TRBV5-6; CDR3aa: CASSPAASFQFEQFF
abundance: few; v_gene: TRBV28; CDR3aa: CASSLPTGTGGEKLFF
abundance: .; v_gene: TRBV7-2; CDR3aa: CASSLGAQDTQYF
abundance: many; v_gene: TRBV29-1; CDR3aa: CSVGGQGAFRQFF
abundance: few; v_gene: TRBV4-1; CDR3aa: CASSQENLGLTKAASEQYF
abundance: .; v_gene: TRBV5-1; CDR3aa: CASSFSTSGTCEQYF
abundance: .; v_gene: TRBV7-6; CDR3aa: CASSPSYPGGYGYTF
abundance: .; v_gene: TRBV6-5; CDR3aa: CASSYSREGKVGAFF
abundance: few; v_gene: TRBV7-3; CDR3aa: CASSNGLAGSYEQYF
abundance: .; v_gene: TRBV2; CDR3aa: CASRTTGGDEQYF
abundance: .; v_gene: TRBV20-1; CDR3aa: CSATEPSTDTQYF
abundance: few; v_gene: TRBV7-2; CDR3aa: CASSFPGLAGGPGTGELFF
abundance: .; v_gene: TRBV12-3/TRBV12-4; CDR3aa: CASTRGLAGGYEQYF
abundance: .; v_gene: TRBV2; CDR3aa: CASSEAPGGGTQETQYF
abundance: many; v_gene: TRBV6-1; CDR3aa: CASLLGAGQPQHF
abundance: .; v_gene: TRBV6-2/TRBV6-3; CDR3aa: CASSPRGKGTTDNEQFF
abundance: .; v_gene: TRBV7-9; CDR3aa: CASSPPGQNTGELFF
abundance: few; v_gene: TRBV4-3; CDR3aa: CASSQVILGPLNYGYTF
abundance: few; v_gene: TRBV9; CDR3aa: CASSPRTGGIGNTIYF
abundance: .; v_gene: TRBV5-1; CDR3aa: CASSSNRGASGGDTDTQYF
abundance: .; v_gene: TRBV6-1; CDR3aa: CASSELLQVYGYTF
abundance: .; v_gene: TRBV20-1; CDR3aa: CSARDQQVRYEQYF
abundance: many; v_gene: TRBV6-2/TRBV6-3; CDR3aa: CASAASGLPDTQYF
abundance: .; v_gene: TRBV6-1; CDR3aa: CASKTNGRTDTQYF